The 23 T cell receptor beta chains below all came from one sample that was sequenced in a study of spatial heterogeneity in lung cancer. As for time point: sample taken at primary tumor resection. Study-wide findings and caveats: Expanded alpha and beta TCR counts within tumors tracked tumor mutation counts.

These receptors have no known antigen. Each CDR3 protein is one row after TCRdb ran MiXCR on the 5' RACE reads. The profile shows roughly 19,000 distinct CDR3 sequences, 15% to 20% of them singletons. The sequencing here drew on lung tumor tissue, taken at surgery. Receptor source: a female donor with early-stage non-small cell lung cancer.

This clonotype was found a few times. The gene calls are TRBV29-1 and TRBJ2-4; TRBD1 might be the D (6 bases). CDR1 and CDR2 from the germline V gene are SQVTM and ANQGSEA. The CDR3 runs 13 residues. Between the trimmed V and J ends, which lost 6 bases and 6 bases, there was a span of 15 bases. CDR3 sequence reads: CSVITGRINIQYF. In DNA form, the CDR3 reads TGCAGCGTCATTACAGGGCGAATAAACATTCAGTACTTC.

This clonotype was seen many times. The V call is TRBV5-6, the J call TRBJ2-1; 11 nucleotides line up with TRBD1. The V segment lost 4 bases and the J segment 3 bases; nucleotides outside the gene matches: 12. Germline CDR1 SGHDT, CDR2 YYEEEE. The CDR3 contains 18 residues. In nucleotides, the CDR3 is TGTGCCAGCAGCCTGCTTAAGTGGGGACAGGGGGTCTACAATGAGCAGTTCTTC. Protein sequence: CASSLLKWGQGVYNEQFF.

This clonotype was counted ten times or more. The gene calls are TRBV24-1 and TRBJ2-1; maybe TRBD2 (6 bases). This CDR3 spans 17 amino acids. Trimming cost V 5 bases and J 3 bases, with 19 bases left between them. Germline-derived CDR1 and CDR2 are KGHDR and SFDVKD. CDR3 loop: CATSGIRLAEIYNEQFF. DNA for the CDR3: TGTGCCACCAGTGGGATACGGTTAGCGGAGATCTACAATGAGCAGTTCTTC.

This clonotype was seen ten or more times. The J gene is TRBJ2-1, the V gene TRBV29-1, with D possibly TRBD1 on 5 matching bases. With 3 bases removed from V and 9 bases from J, the gap between germline ends came to 18 bases. The germline V gene has CDR1 SQVTM and CDR2 ANQGSEA. This CDR3 is 14 amino acids long. As DNA, the CDR3 is TGCAGCGTTGAGAAAGGGGTAACCTCCGGTGAGCAGTTCTTC. Its protein product is CSVEKGVTSGEQFF.

CDR3 sequence reads: CASSPGSGGETQYF. DNA for the CDR3: TGTGCCAGCAGCCCGGGTTCAGGGGGAGAGACCCAGTACTTC. The chain has TRBV7-6 and TRBJ2-5; TRBD1 matches 7 bases. V dropped 5 bases and J dropped 4; count of bases not matched to a gene: 7. Germline V gene sequence: CDR1 SGHVS, CDR2 FNYEAQ. This CDR3 is 14 amino acids long. Based on the CDR3 plus reference TRBV7-6 and TRBJ2-5, the full variable domain is GAGVSQSPRYKVTKRGQDVALRCDPISGHVSLYWYRQALGQGPEFLTYFNYEAQQDKSGLPNDRFSAERPEGSISTLTIQRTEQRDSAMYRCASSPGSGGETQYFGPGTRLLVL.

Many counts were recorded for this clonotype. The rearrangement joins TRBV7-9 to TRBJ2-5; 9 bases align to TRBD2. The CDR3 has 15 amino acids. In germline, CDR1 is SEHNR, CDR2 FQNEAQ (reference sequence). Unmatched junction bases numbered 7, after V lost 6 bases and J lost 2 bases. The CDR3 region is CASRPRLAAQETQYF. The CDR3 DNA reads TGTGCCAGCAGACCCCGACTAGCGGCACAAGAGACCCAGTACTTC.

The V and J genes are TRBV5-1 and TRBJ2-3, with 10 bases fitting TRBD2. With V trimmed by 0 bases and J by 2 bases, 3 bases remained unmatched. From germline, CDR1 is SGHRS and CDR2 YFSETQ. This CDR3 is built from 16 residues. The CDR3 nucleotides are TGCGCCAGCAGCTTGGGGACTAGCGGAAACACAGATACGCAGTATTTT. Translating it yields CASSLGTSGNTDTQYF.

This clonotype was recorded many times. This chain uses TRBV11-2 with TRBJ2-1; the match to TRBD2 covers 13 bases. The junction had 11 bases not matched to a gene; V was cut back by 5 bases and J by 7 bases. The CDR3 extends over 17 amino acids. Germline V gene lookup returns CDR1 SGHAT and CDR2 FQNNGV. CDR3 bases: TGTGCCAGCAGCGCCCGGTGGGGGACTAGCGGGGTTAATGAGCAGTTCTTC. Amino acids: CASSARWGTSGVNEQFF.

In this sample, this clonotype turned up many times. The CDR3 protein is CASSQGPSQVETQYF. In DNA form, the CDR3 reads TGCGCCAGCAGCCAAGGTCCTAGCCAGGTGGAGACCCAGTACTTC. The chain employs TRBV4-1 and TRBJ2-5; D possibly corresponds to TRBD2 (5 bases). V was pared by 1 base and J by 5 bases, with 14 bases between. Per germline, CDR1 MGHRA and CDR2 YSYEKL. This CDR3 contains 15 residues.

The chain has TRBV12-3 or TRBV12-4 and TRBJ2-7, with D unclear. The CDR3 sequence is 12 residues long. With 1 base removed from V and 4 bases from J, the gap between germline ends came to 5 bases. In DNA form, the CDR3 reads TGTGCCAGCAGTTTAGTGGAGTACGAGCAGTACTTC. This gives the protein CASSLVEYEQYF.

V is TRBV6-5 and J is TRBJ2-7; D remains ambiguous. The CDR3 extends over 12 amino acids. Germline CDR1 reads MNHEY; CDR2 reads SVGAGI. The V end was cut by 8 bases, the J end by 0 bases, with 8 bases between. CDR3 DNA: TGTGCCAGCTCAGCGACCTCCTACGAGCAGTACTTC. Translating it yields CASSATSYEQYF.

The chain carries TRBV24-1 and TRBJ2-5; the D is unclear. The CDR3 contains 12 residues. Trimming took 4 bases from V and 4 from J, leaving 6 bases between them. Germline V lookup: CDR1 KGHDR, CDR2 SFDVKD. This CDR3 is CATSDRRETQYF. As DNA, the CDR3 is TGTGCCACCAGTGACAGAAGAGAGACCCAGTACTTC.

This clonotype was observed a few times. The rearrangement joins TRBV7-3 to TRBJ2-1; tentatively, D is TRBD1 or TRBD2 (6 bases each). There are 15 residues in the CDR3. Trimming removed 6 bases from V and 7 bases from J, with 19 bases in between. Germline-derived CDR1 and CDR2 are SGHTA and FQGTGA. Here the CDR3 DNA reads TGTGCCAGCAGTCTCGGGGGCTTTACTTCAAATGAGCAGTTCTTC. This gives the protein CASSLGGFTSNEQFF. Full variable domain (outside the CDR3, taken from reference TRBV7-3 and TRBJ2-1): GAGVSQTPSNKVTEKGKYVELRCDPISGHTALYWYRQSLGQGPEFLIYFQGTGAADDSGLPNDRFFAVRPEGSVSTLKIQRTERGDSAVYLCASSLGGFTSNEQFFGPGTRLTVL.

Remarks on this clonotype: This clone may be a read error of a much larger clone one base away. The genes are TRBV12-2 and TRBJ2-1; the table calls TRBD2, which could not be checked here. TRBV12-2 corresponds to a pseudogene. The CDR3 is 13 residues long. As DNA, the CDR3 is TGTGCAAGTCGCTTACCCGGCCGGCGACTAGAGTTCTTC. Translating gives CASRLPGRRLEFF.

J is TRBJ2-2 and V is TRBV7-3, with a tentative D call TRBD1 (6 bases). CDR3 length: 19 amino acids. CDR1 SGHTA and CDR2 FQGTGA come from the germline V gene. Between the trimmed V and J ends, which lost 1 base and 4 bases, there was a span of 22 bases. The CDR3 nucleotides are TGTGCCAGCAGCTTAAGAGGGTGGGGGCTAGACGGACGCACCGGGGAGCTGTTTTTT. It is translated as CASSLRGWGLDGRTGELFF. Combining the CDR3 with reference TRBV7-3 and TRBJ2-2 gives the whole variable domain GAGVSQTPSNKVTEKGKYVELRCDPISGHTALYWYRQSLGQGPEFLIYFQGTGAADDSGLPNDRFFAVRPEGSVSTLKIQRTERGDSAVYLCASSLRGWGLDGRTGELFFGEGSRLTVL.

In its sample, this clonotype was seen many times. The chain employs TRBV5-5 and TRBJ2-5, with TRBD2 identical over 10 bases. This CDR3 spans 15 amino acids. Germline values: CDR1 SGHKS, CDR2 YYEKEE (reference sequence). V shed 4 bases and J 3 bases; nucleotides not matched to a gene: 6. This CDR3 is CASSTHGLAEETQYF. DNA of the CDR3: TGTGCCAGCAGCACACATGGACTAGCGGAAGAGACCCAGTACTTC.

This clonotype was detected ten times or more. V usage is TRBV4-2 and J usage is TRBJ2-1; D perhaps matches TRBD2 (6 bases). The germline V gene encodes CDR1 LGHNA and CDR2 YNFKEQ. Trimming took 3 bases from V and 6 from J, leaving 12 bases between them. This CDR3 has 14 residues. The CDR3 reads CASSQTIGGNEQFF. The CDR3 DNA reads as TGTGCCAGCAGCCAGACTATCGGGGGCAATGAGCAGTTCTTC.

In its sample, this clonotype was seen a few times. This chain uses TRBV20-1 with TRBJ2-7, with 7 positions matching TRBD2. The CDR3 contains 13 residues. Per germline, CDR1 DFQATT and CDR2 SNEGSKA (reference sequence). Losses at the gene ends were 0 bases for V and 6 bases for J; bases not matched to a gene: 5. CDR3 residues: CSARDAREPEQYF. The DNA of the CDR3 is TGCAGTGCTAGAGATGCGCGGGAGCCCGAGCAGTACTTC.

This clonotype was seen more than once but under ten times. CDR3 residues: CAWTGTLRSTDTQYF. CDR3 DNA sequence: TGTGCCTGGACAGGGACCTTAAGAAGCACAGATACGCAGTATTTT. This sequence joins TRBV30 and TRBJ2-3; either TRBD1 or TRBD2 may supply D (5 bases each). The CDR3 covers 15 residues. Trimming pared 4 bases from V and 0 bases from J, leaving 14 bases between. From germline, CDR1 is GTSNPN and CDR2 SVGIG (reference sequence).

This clonotype was observed at least ten times. The chain recombines TRBV6-1 with TRBJ2-7; 8 bases are shared with TRBD1. This CDR3 region has 12 residues. Germline CDR1 MNHNS, CDR2 SASEGT. J lost 5 bases, V lost 7 bases, and 4 bases had no gene match. DNA of the CDR3: TGTGCCAGCAACAGGGGGACCCACGAGCAGTACTTC. The encoded protein is CASNRGTHEQYF.

The table lists this clonotype with many counts. The J gene is TRBJ2-2, the V gene TRBV29-1, with TRBD1 as a possible D gene (5 bases). This CDR3 has 13 amino acids. The germline gives CDR1 SQVTM, CDR2 ANQGSEA. V was clipped by 5 bases and J by 5 bases, with 12 bases between them. The DNA of the CDR3 is TGCAGCGTTCAGCCAGGGCTGACCGGGGAGCTGTTTTTT. Its protein product is CSVQPGLTGELFF.

There are a few counts of this clonotype. This chain uses TRBV6-5 with TRBJ2-6, with D perhaps assigned TRBD1 or TRBD2 (5 bases each). Germline V gene lookup returns CDR1 MNHEY and CDR2 SVGAGI. The CDR3 has 14 residues. The ends were cut back, 4 bases at V and 8 bases at J, with 12 bases in the middle. The DNA of the CDR3 is TGTGCCAGCAGTTCGCTTGGGACGACCAACGTCCTGACTTTC. Translated: CASSSLGTTNVLTF.

The chain carries TRBV29-1 and TRBJ2-7; 7 bases line up with TRBD1. After removal of 7 bases from V and 3 bases from J, the junction contained 3 bases not matched to a gene. CDR1 and CDR2 from the germline V gene are SQVTM and ANQGSEA. The CDR3 extends over 11 amino acids. DNA for the CDR3: TGCAGCGCAACAGGGGACTACGAGCAGTACTTC. It yields the protein CSATGDYEQYF.